Shown below are 9 T cell receptor beta chains from a single sample sequenced in a study of HIV-infected patients and healthy controls. 500 ng RNA was reverse transcribed with alpha and beta constant-region primers. Each of the alpha and beta chains got its own library through chain-specific third strand synthesis with indices. TCRdb passed the 5' RACE reads through MiXCR, listing each CDR3 protein once. In the table there are around 19,000 distinct CDR3 sequences, around 10% of which are singletons. All unsorted peripheral T cells were captured because whole blood was used without fractionation. Specimen: blood. These TCRs come from an adult in good health.

This clonotype was counted many times. This chain links TRBV6-1 with TRBJ1-1; maybe TRBD1 (6 bases). The CDR3 runs to 14 residues. Germline assignment: CDR1 MNHNS and CDR2 SASEGT. Trimming took off 2 bases at V and 7 bases at J, with 14 bases between the two ends. The CDR3 reads CASSENAGAGEAFF. For the CDR3, the DNA is TGTGCCAGCAGTGAAAACGCAGGGGCCGGTGAAGCTTTCTTT.

In its sample, this clonotype was seen many times. V usage is TRBV7-2 and J usage is TRBJ2-7; 7 nucleotides agree with TRBD2. V lost 3 bases and J lost 4; bases outside the gene matches: 9. This CDR3 spans 15 amino acids. Germline values: CDR1 SGHTA, CDR2 FQGNSA. The CDR3 bases are TGTGCCAGCAGCTTCTCCGTGGGCGGGGGTTACGAGCAGTACTTC. Residues: CASSFSVGGGYEQYF. Complete variable domain (other parts from reference TRBV7-2 and TRBJ2-7): GAGVSQSPSNKVTEKGKDVELRCDPISGHTALYWYRQSLGQGLEFLIYFQGNSAPDKSGLPSDRFSAERTGGSVSTLTIQRTQQEDSAVYLCASSFSVGGGYEQYFGPGTRLTVT.

This clonotype occurred many times. The rearrangement uses TRBV7-7 and TRBJ2-5; 7 nucleotides match TRBD1. Unmatched junction bases numbered 7, after V lost 5 bases and J lost 4 bases. The CDR3 contains 14 residues. Germline V gene lookup returns CDR1 SSHAT and CDR2 FNYEAQ (reference sequence). The CDR3 DNA is TGTGCCAGCAGCCTAGGGACAGCTATAGAGACCCAGTACTTC. As protein: CASSLGTAIETQYF.

In its sample, this clonotype was seen many times. The chain recombines TRBV19 with TRBJ1-1; unclear D gene. V was trimmed by 9 bases and J by 3 bases, leaving 14 bases between them. CDR1 and CDR2 from the germline V gene are LNHDA and SQIVND (reference sequence). There are 13 residues in the CDR3. CDR3 amino acids: CASRHLWDTEAFF. DNA of the CDR3: TGTGCCAGCCGACACTTATGGGACACTGAAGCTTTCTTT.

This clonotype appeared a few times. The chain links TRBV4-3 to TRBJ2-7, with TRBD2 matching 13 bases. This CDR3 has 20 amino acids. Germline values: CDR1 LGHNA, CDR2 YSLEER. The junction had 14 bases not matched to a gene; V was cut back by 1 base and J by 2 bases. DNA of the CDR3: TGCGCCAGCAGCCAAGGATTGGGGACTAGCGGGAAAATGGGACCCTACGAGCAGTACTTC. It encodes CASSQGLGTSGKMGPYEQYF.

In this sample, this clonotype turned up many times. The chain uses TRBV5-1 and TRBJ2-7; 8 positions match TRBD2. This CDR3 has 14 residues. Germline V gene lookup returns CDR1 SGHRS and CDR2 YFSETQ. The junction had 2 bases not matched to a gene; V was cut back by 0 bases and J by 3 bases. CDR3 nucleotide sequence: TGCGCCAGCAGCTTGGTAGCGGGAAACTACGAGCAGTACTTC. Its translation: CASSLVAGNYEQYF.

This clonotype occurred a few times. The chain is built from TRBV5-5 and TRBJ2-1, with TRBD1 identical over 10 bases. Germline V gene lookup returns CDR1 SGHKS and CDR2 YYEKEE (reference sequence). Trimming at V came to 5 bases and at J to 2 bases, leaving 7 bases not matched to a gene. The CDR3 is 16 amino acids. In DNA, the CDR3 is TGTGCCAGCAGTTTCTCCGGGACAGGGGCCTACAATGAGCAGTTCTTC. It yields the protein CASSFSGTGAYNEQFF.

This clonotype has at least ten counts. The rearrangement joins TRBV2 to TRBJ2-3; 8 bases map to TRBD1. Germline CDR1 reads SNHLY; CDR2 reads FYNNEI. This CDR3 has 14 amino acids. Trimming removed 5 bases from V and 2 bases from J; junction bases left unmatched: 3. DNA of the CDR3: TGTGCCAGCAGTCTTCAGGGGGCCACAGATACGCAGTATTTT. This codes for CASSLQGATDTQYF.

This clonotype was counted ten times or more. V usage is TRBV19 and J usage is TRBJ2-3; possible D gene TRBD1, 7 bases. Germline CDR1 and CDR2: LNHDA and SQIVND (reference sequence). V lost 5 bases, J lost 1 base, and 22 bases lay in between. CDR3 length: 18 residues. The CDR3 reads CASSGGHQQGIRTDTQYF. The CDR3 DNA is TGTGCCAGTAGTGGGGGGCACCAACAGGGGATCCGCACAGATACGCAGTATTTT.